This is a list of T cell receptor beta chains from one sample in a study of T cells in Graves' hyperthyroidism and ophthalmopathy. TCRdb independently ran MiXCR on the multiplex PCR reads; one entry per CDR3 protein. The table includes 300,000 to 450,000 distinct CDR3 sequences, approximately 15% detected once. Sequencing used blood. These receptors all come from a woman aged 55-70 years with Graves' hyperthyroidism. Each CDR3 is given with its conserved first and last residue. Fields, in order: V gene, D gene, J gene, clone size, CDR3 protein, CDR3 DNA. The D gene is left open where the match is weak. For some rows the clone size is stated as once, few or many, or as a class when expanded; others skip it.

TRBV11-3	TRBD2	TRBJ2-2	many	CASSLFGLAGGDTGELFF	TGTGCCAGCAGCTTATTCGGTCTAGCGGGAGGGGATACCGGGGAGCTGTTTTTT
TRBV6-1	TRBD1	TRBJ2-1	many	CASSESQQGTNEQFF	TGTGCCAGCAGTGAATCTCAACAGGGGACCAATGAGCAGTTCTTC
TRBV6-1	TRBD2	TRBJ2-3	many	CASRRGLAASTDTQYF	TGTGCCAGCAGACGCGGACTAGCGGCTAGCACAGATACGCAGTATTTT
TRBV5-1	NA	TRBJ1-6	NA	CASSPDNEIGLLSSYNSPLHF	TGCGCCAGCAGCCCGGACAACGAGATAGGACTATTGAGCTCCTATAATTCACCCCTCCACTTT
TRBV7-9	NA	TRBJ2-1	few	CASSFLGPLSESSYNEQFF	TGTGCCAGCAGCTTCCTAGGACCGCTTAGCGAGAGTTCCTACAATGAGCAGTTCTTC
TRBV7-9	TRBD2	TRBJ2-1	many	CASSSPTSGRGNEQFF	TGTGCCAGCAGCTCCCCGACTAGCGGGAGGGGCAATGAGCAGTTCTTC
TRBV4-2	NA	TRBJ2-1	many	CASSPRADYSYNEQFF	TGTGCCAGCAGCCCACGGGCGGACTACTCCTACAATGAGCAGTTCTTC
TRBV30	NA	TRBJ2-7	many	CAWSRARMGEQYF	TGTGCCTGGAGTAGGGCACGGATGGGCGAGCAGTACTTC
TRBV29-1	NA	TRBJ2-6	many	CSVVAGANVLTF	TGCAGCGTTGTAGCTGGGGCCAACGTCCTGACTTTC
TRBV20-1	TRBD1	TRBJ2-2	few	CSAARGQGTGELFF	TGCAGTGCGGCAAGGGGGCAGGGCACCGGGGAGCTGTTTTTT
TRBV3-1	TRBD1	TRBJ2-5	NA	CASSQGTGQEAQYF	TGTGCCAGCAGCCAGGGGACAGGTCAAGAGGCCCAGTACTTC
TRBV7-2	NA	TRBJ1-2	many	CASSLVVGANYGYTF	TGTGCCAGCAGCTTAGTAGTAGGGGCGAACTATGGCTACACCTTC
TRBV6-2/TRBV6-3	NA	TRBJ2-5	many	CASRPTVGETQYF	TGTGCCAGCAGACCGACTGTTGGGGAGACCCAGTACTTC
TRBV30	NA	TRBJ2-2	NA	CASRRASTGELFF	TGTGCCTCCCGGCGGGCGAGCACCGGGGAGCTGTTTTTT